Listed here are 32 T cell receptor beta chains from one sample, sequenced in a study of blood T cell repertoires in COVID-19. TCRdb's copy holds only in-frame clones and misses some; the assay was immunoSEQ multiplex PCR. The sample has under 200,000 clones, roughly 84% seen once. Material for sequencing was peripheral blood. The source is an elderly woman with acute or convalescent COVID-19.

This chain connects TRBV14 to TRBJ2-7; TRBD2 aligns across 11 bases. Germline V gene data show CDR1 as SGHDN and CDR2 as FVKESK. The V segment lost 4 bases and the J segment 9 bases; nucleotides outside the gene matches: 14. The CDR3 sequence is 16 residues long. CDR3 sequence: CASSPVLAVAGGVQYF. CDR3 DNA: TGTGCCAGCAGCCCCGTTCTAGCAGTAGCGGGAGGGGTGCAGTACTTC.

The rearrangement uses TRBV12-5 and TRBJ2-1; 16 bases align to TRBD2. V lost 1 base, J lost 6 bases, and 12 bases stayed unmatched. Germline assignment: CDR1 LGHNT and CDR2 FRNRAP. The CDR3 sequence is 20 residues long. The CDR3 protein is CASGLDGPGLAGGWTNEQFF. The CDR3 bases are TGTGCTAGTGGTTTGGACGGTCCGGGACTAGCGGGAGGGTGGACCAATGAGCAGTTCTTC.

This chain links TRBV6-5 with TRBJ1-5, with 7 positions matching TRBD1. Trimming at V came to 4 bases and at J to 2 bases, leaving 8 bases not matched to a gene. This CDR3 region has 16 residues. Germline lookup yields CDR1 MNHEY and CDR2 SVGAGI. The CDR3 here is CASSSTGRRGNQPQHF. The CDR3 bases are TGTGCCAGCAGTTCGACAGGGAGAAGGGGCAATCAGCCCCAGCATTTT.

The rearrangement uses TRBV6-5 and TRBJ1-1; 7 nucleotides line up with TRBD1. The germline gives CDR1 MNHEY, CDR2 SVGAGI. There are 15 residues in the CDR3. V lost 4 bases to trimming and J lost 3 bases; unmatched junction nucleotides: 8. CDR3 bases: TGTGCCAGCAGTTCCCGAAGCACAGGGGACACTGAAGCTTTCTTT. Encoded protein: CASSSRSTGDTEAFF.

The rearrangement uses TRBV19 and TRBJ1-1; 7 bases align to TRBD1. J was trimmed by 4 bases and V by 7 bases; bases with no gene match: 12. This CDR3 is built from 15 residues. Germline lookup yields CDR1 LNHDA and CDR2 SQIVND (reference sequence). CDR3 nucleotide sequence: TGTGCCAGTACCACCCCCAGGGGGTCATCCACTGAAGCTTTCTTT. Translated, it gives CASTTPRGSSTEAFF.

This rearrangement joins TRBV5-4 to TRBJ2-5; TRBD2 matches 8 bases. V lost 3 bases to trimming and J lost 5 bases; unmatched junction nucleotides: 6. Per germline, CDR1 SGHNT and CDR2 YYREEE (reference sequence). This CDR3 is built from 14 residues. CDR3 sequence (DNA): TGTGCCAGCAGCTCGGGGGGGGCGCAGGAGACCCAGTACTTC. Residues: CASSSGGAQETQYF.

This clone was seen only once. The J gene is TRBJ1-6, the V gene TRBV5-1; TRBD1 aligns across 11 bases. Trimming took 4 bases from V and 7 from J; bases not matched to a gene: 4. The germline CDR1 and CDR2 sequences are SGHRS and YFSETQ. The CDR3 has 15 amino acids. The CDR3 region is CASSVGQGDNSPLHF. In DNA form, the CDR3 reads TGCGCCAGCAGCGTGGGACAGGGGGACAATTCACCCCTCCACTTT.

The V call is TRBV5-1, the J call TRBJ1-1; TRBD1 is a possible D gene (6 bases). CDR1 SGHRS and CDR2 YFSETQ come from the germline V gene. The CDR3 runs 14 residues. V dropped 4 bases and J dropped 0 bases, with 10 bases sitting between them. The CDR3 loop is CASSAGTLNTEAFF. CDR3 in DNA: TGCGCCAGCAGCGCCGGGACACTGAACACTGAAGCTTTCTTT.

V usage is TRBV4-1 and J usage is TRBJ2-1; 8 nucleotides align to TRBD2. Trimming at V came to 1 base and at J to 4 bases, leaving 6 bases not matched to a gene. The CDR3 is 16 amino acids. CDR1 is MGHRA and CDR2 is YSYEKL in the germline V gene. The CDR3 DNA reads as TGCGCCAGCAGCCAAGGGGTTAGCGGGACTTACAATGAGCAGTTCTTC. Amino acids: CASSQGVSGTYNEQFF.

There are a few counts of this clone. This chain links TRBV6-1 with TRBJ1-2; unclear D gene. Looked up from germline, CDR1 is MNHNS and CDR2 is SASEGT. V was cut by 3 bases and J by 4 bases, with 9 bases left in between. This CDR3 region has 13 residues. The CDR3, as DNA: TGTGCCAGCAGTGAGTCGGGTATCTATGGCTACACCTTC. Translation: CASSESGIYGYTF.

The chain joins TRBV2 to TRBJ2-6; 8 nucleotides line up with TRBD2. Germline trimming cut 7 bases from V and 4 bases from J; bases unmatched to any gene: 12. Germline values: CDR1 SNHLY, CDR2 FYNNEI. This CDR3 contains 17 residues. CDR3 sequence reads: CASKSGRSLWGANVLTF. The CDR3 DNA follows: TGTGCCAGCAAGAGCGGGAGAAGCCTATGGGGGGCCAACGTCCTGACTTTC.

The chain employs TRBV18 and TRBJ1-1; D gene ambiguous. Trimming removed 0 bases at V and 5 bases at J, with 7 bases between. The CDR3 extends over 13 amino acids. Per the germline V gene, CDR1 is KGHSH and CDR2 is LQKENI. CDR3 residues: CASSPPSRTEAFF. The CDR3 DNA sequence: TGTGCCAGCTCACCACCTTCTAGGACTGAAGCTTTCTTT.

V gene TRBV1 combines with J gene TRBJ2-3; TRBD2 was called by the table and not checked on the DNA. TRBV1 is a pseudogene. There are 16 residues in the CDR3. The CDR3 region has the DNA TGCACCAGCAGCCGGGGAGCGGGGGGGCTTGCAGATACGCAGTATTTT. Amino acid sequence: CTSSRGAGGLADTQYF.

The rearrangement joins TRBV3-1 (or the pseudogene TRBV3-2) to TRBJ1-6; 9 bases fit TRBD1. The CDR3 is 15 residues long. CDR1 is LGHDT, CDR2 YNNKEL, per germline (reference sequence). V lost 4 bases and J lost 10; bases outside the gene matches: 8. The CDR3 here is CASSPQQGAGSPLHF. Written as DNA, the CDR3 is TGTGCCAGCAGCCCCCAACAGGGGGCAGGGTCACCCCTCCACTTT.

The table lists this clone with a count of one. V gene TRBV9 combines with J gene TRBJ2-7; 11 bases map to TRBD2. CDR3 length: 18 residues. Germline V lookup: CDR1 SGDLS, CDR2 YYNGEE. Trimming cost V 0 bases and J 7 bases; bases outside gene matches: 15. Here the CDR3 reads CASSVGVHPTSGMGEQYF. CDR3 DNA: TGTGCCAGCAGCGTAGGAGTGCACCCGACTAGCGGGATGGGGGAGCAGTACTTC.

CDR3 loop: CASSPLRQVSYEQYF. The CDR3 nucleotides read TGTGCCAGCTCACCACTGAGACAGGTTTCCTACGAGCAGTACTTC. The J gene is TRBJ2-7, the V gene TRBV18; D is possibly TRBD1 (6 bases). CDR1 KGHSH and CDR2 LQKENI come from the germline V gene. The CDR3 has 15 amino acids. The germline V and J ends were trimmed by 1 base and 1 base, with 11 bases remaining between them.

This clone was seen more than once but under ten times. The J gene is TRBJ1-5, the V gene TRBV6-5, with D tentatively TRBD1 (5 bases). Germline V gives CDR1 MNHEY, CDR2 SVGAGI. This CDR3 is 15 amino acids long. V lost 8 bases to trimming and J lost 2 bases, with 16 bases between them. As DNA, the CDR3 is TGTGCCAGCCGGGACTATCTGGGTGGCAATCAGCCCCAGCATTTT. It is translated as CASRDYLGGNQPQHF.

The chain uses TRBV7-2 and TRBJ2-7; 14 bases map to TRBD2. From germline, CDR1 is SGHTA and CDR2 FQGNSA. The junction had 10 bases not matched to a gene; V was cut back by 5 bases and J by 4 bases. CDR3 length: 17 residues. CDR3 nucleotide sequence: TGTGCCAGCAGCCAAACCGGGACTAGCGGGGGTAGATACGAGCAGTACTTC. It codes for CASSQTGTSGGRYEQYF.

This chain joins TRBV9 and TRBJ2-7; 8 nucleotides agree with TRBD2. The CDR3 contains 15 residues. Trimming at V came to 5 bases and at J to 7 bases, leaving 14 bases not matched to a gene. Germline V lookup: CDR1 SGDLS, CDR2 YYNGEE. CDR3 bases: TGTGCCAGCAGTCCCGGACGGGGGGGCCTGTGGGAGCAGTACTTC. It translates to CASSPGRGGLWEQYF.

The chain is built from TRBV28 and TRBJ1-1, with TRBD1 matching over 7 bases. V lost 4 bases, J lost 1 base, and 9 bases stayed unmatched. Germline V gives CDR1 MDHEN, CDR2 SYDVKM. This CDR3 is built from 16 residues. The CDR3 region is CASSSNPGQKNTEAFF. In DNA, the CDR3 is TGTGCCAGCAGTTCTAATCCGGGACAGAAGAACACTGAAGCTTTCTTT.

This chain connects TRBV20-1 to TRBJ2-3; TRBD2 agrees at 8 bases. CDR3 length: 14 residues. Germline lookup yields CDR1 DFQATT and CDR2 SNEGSKA (reference sequence). Germline trimming cut 3 bases from V and 3 bases from J; bases unmatched to any gene: 5. The CDR3 loop reads CSASSGLATDTQYF. CDR3 DNA: TGCAGTGCTAGTTCCGGACTAGCTACAGATACGCAGTATTTT.

CDR3 DNA: TGCGCCAGCAGCCGCCTCGTGGGAGCGGATACGCAGTATTTT. Encoded protein: CASSRLVGADTQYF. The chain recombines TRBV4-1 with TRBJ2-3; D might be TRBD2 (5 bases). Per the germline V gene, CDR1 is MGHRA and CDR2 is YSYEKL. Trimming took 4 bases from V and 6 from J, leaving 14 bases between them. The CDR3 spans 14 residues.

This clone was seen only once. The gene calls are TRBV7-7 and TRBJ2-2; D is uncertain. CDR3 length equals 14 residues. Trimming removed 3 bases at V and 1 base at J, with 6 bases between. Germline-derived CDR1 and CDR2 are SSHAT and FNYEAQ (reference sequence). The CDR3 DNA sequence: TGTGCCAGCAGCTTGGTCGGGAACACCGGGGAGCTGTTTTTT. Its protein is CASSLVGNTGELFF.

This chain connects TRBV5-1 to TRBJ2-3; 7 nucleotides line up with TRBD1. J gave up 0 bases and V 4 bases, and 5 bases lay outside the gene matches. This CDR3 is built from 15 residues. Germline V lookup: CDR1 SGHRS, CDR2 YFSETQ. The CDR3 DNA is TGCGCCAGCAGCCCCAAGGGGGCTAGCACAGATACGCAGTATTTT. Amino acids: CASSPKGASTDTQYF.

V is TRBV6-6 and J is TRBJ2-5, with D hard to call. Germline values: CDR1 MNHNY, CDR2 SVGAGI (reference sequence). Between the trimmed V and J ends, which lost 6 bases and 5 bases, there was a span of 7 bases. CDR3 length: 11 amino acids. The CDR3 coding sequence is TGTGCCAGCAGCCGCTATGAGACCCAGTACTTC. Amino acid sequence: CASSRYETQYF.

This sequence joins TRBV3-1 (or the pseudogene TRBV3-2) and TRBJ2-2; possible D gene TRBD1, 8 bases. CDR1 and CDR2 from the germline V gene are LGHDT and YNNKEL (reference sequence). V was shortened by 3 bases and J by 4 bases, with 15 bases between the two germline ends. This CDR3 region has 16 residues. The CDR3 spells CASSHATGEGTGELFF. DNA for the CDR3: TGTGCCAGCAGCCACGCGACAGGGGAGGGCACCGGGGAGCTGTTTTTT.

This sequence joins TRBV6-5 and TRBJ2-7; TRBD1 matches at 8 bases. Germline loops: CDR1 MNHEY, CDR2 SVGAGI. Unmatched junction bases numbered 5, after V lost 7 bases and J lost 3 bases. The CDR3 totals 13 residues. CDR3 sequence reads: CASKDRGYYEQYF. The CDR3 DNA reads TGTGCCAGCAAAGACAGGGGTTACTACGAGCAGTACTTC.

The chain is built from TRBV4-1 and TRBJ2-1; 9 bases agree with TRBD1. This CDR3 is built from 17 residues. Germline V gene lookup returns CDR1 MGHRA and CDR2 YSYEKL. V lost 0 bases to trimming and J lost 9 bases; unmatched junction nucleotides: 12. CDR3 nucleotides: TGCGCCAGCAGCCAAGAAGGAACGGGACAGGGTGTAAGTGAGCAGTTCTTC. Translated: CASSQEGTGQGVSEQFF.

This chain uses TRBV18 with TRBJ1-1, with D unclear. This CDR3 spans 16 amino acids. The germline V gene encodes CDR1 KGHSH and CDR2 LQKENI. The ends were cut back, 3 bases at V and 1 base at J, with 15 bases in the middle. In DNA, the CDR3 is TGTGCCAGCTCACCTTTTTCGCGCACTCCGAACACTGAAGCTTTCTTT. Amino acid sequence: CASSPFSRTPNTEAFF. Looking up the rest from reference TRBV18 and TRBJ1-1 gives the full variable domain: NAGVMQNPRHLVRRRGQEARLRCSPMKGHSHVYWYRQLPEEGLKFMVYLQKENIIDESGMPKERFSAEFPKEGPSILRIQQVVRGDSAAYFCASSPFSRTPNTEAFFGQGTRLTVV.

The rearrangement links TRBV29-1 to TRBJ2-5, with 12 nucleotides matching TRBD2. The CDR3 covers 14 residues. Germline V CDR1 and CDR2: SQVTM, ANQGSEA. V was clipped by 7 bases and J by 5 bases; unmatched bases: 8. CDR3 nucleotide sequence: TGCAGCGCCATGACTAGCGGGAGTGGTGAGACCCAGTACTTC. Protein product: CSAMTSGSGETQYF.

The V call is TRBV5-5, the J call TRBJ2-5; 7 positions match TRBD2. The trim removed 4 bases at V and 5 bases at J, leaving 11 bases unmatched. Germline CDR1 reads SGHKS; CDR2 reads YYEKEE (reference sequence). This CDR3 is built from 15 residues. CDR3 in DNA: TGTGCCAGCAGCCGTCTCCCGGGACTACAGGAGACCCAGTACTTC. It specifies CASSRLPGLQETQYF.

V is TRBV19 and J is TRBJ1-1; 8 nucleotides match TRBD1. Germline lookup yields CDR1 LNHDA and CDR2 SQIVND (reference sequence). The CDR3 covers 15 residues. V trimming: 5 bases; J trimming: 0 bases; junction bases outside the gene matches: 5. The CDR3 loop is CASSSWTGMNTEAFF. The CDR3 coding sequence is TGTGCCAGTAGTTCCTGGACAGGGATGAACACTGAAGCTTTCTTT.